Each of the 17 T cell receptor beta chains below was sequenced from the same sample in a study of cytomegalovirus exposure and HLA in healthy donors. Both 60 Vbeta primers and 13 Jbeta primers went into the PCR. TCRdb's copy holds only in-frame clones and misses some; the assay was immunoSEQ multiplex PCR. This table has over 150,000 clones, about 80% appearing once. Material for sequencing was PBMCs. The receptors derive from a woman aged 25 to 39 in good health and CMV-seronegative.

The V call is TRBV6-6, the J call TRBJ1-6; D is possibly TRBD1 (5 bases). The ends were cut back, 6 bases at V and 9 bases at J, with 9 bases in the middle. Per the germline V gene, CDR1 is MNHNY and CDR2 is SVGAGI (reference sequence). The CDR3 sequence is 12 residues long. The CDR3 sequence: CASSTRGSPLHF. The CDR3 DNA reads TGTGCCAGCAGCACAAGGGGTTCACCCCTCCACTTT.

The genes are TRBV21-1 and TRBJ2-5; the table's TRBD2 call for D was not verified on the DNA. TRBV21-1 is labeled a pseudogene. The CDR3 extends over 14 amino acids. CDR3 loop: CASSTDPGEETQYF. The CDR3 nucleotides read TGTGCCAGCAGCACGGACCCCGGGGAAGAGACCCAGTACTTC.

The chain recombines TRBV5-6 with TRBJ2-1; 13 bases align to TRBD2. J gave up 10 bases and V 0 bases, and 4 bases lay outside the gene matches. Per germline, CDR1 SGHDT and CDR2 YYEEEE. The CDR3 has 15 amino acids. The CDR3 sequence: CASSLGGLAGIEQFF. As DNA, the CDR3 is TGTGCCAGCAGCTTGGGGGGACTAGCGGGAATCGAGCAGTTCTTC.

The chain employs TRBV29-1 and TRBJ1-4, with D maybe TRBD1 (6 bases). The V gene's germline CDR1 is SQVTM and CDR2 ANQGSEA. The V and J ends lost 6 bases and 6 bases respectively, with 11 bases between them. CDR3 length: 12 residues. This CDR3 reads CSVGGADEKLFF. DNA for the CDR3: TGCAGCGTCGGGGGGGCAGATGAAAAACTGTTTTTT.

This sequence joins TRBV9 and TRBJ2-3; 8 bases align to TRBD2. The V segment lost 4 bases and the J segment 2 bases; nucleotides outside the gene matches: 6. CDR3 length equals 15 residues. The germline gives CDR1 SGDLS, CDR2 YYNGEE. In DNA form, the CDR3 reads TGTGCCAGCAGCTTAACTAGCGGTTCCACAGATACGCAGTATTTT. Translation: CASSLTSGSTDTQYF.

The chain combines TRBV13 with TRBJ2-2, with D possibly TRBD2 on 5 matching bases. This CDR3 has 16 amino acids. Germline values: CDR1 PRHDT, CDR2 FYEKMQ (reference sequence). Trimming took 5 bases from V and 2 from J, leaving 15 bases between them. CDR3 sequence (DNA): TGTGCCAGCAGCCCCCATCAGCGGATTAACACCGGGGAGCTGTTTTTT. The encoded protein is CASSPHQRINTGELFF.

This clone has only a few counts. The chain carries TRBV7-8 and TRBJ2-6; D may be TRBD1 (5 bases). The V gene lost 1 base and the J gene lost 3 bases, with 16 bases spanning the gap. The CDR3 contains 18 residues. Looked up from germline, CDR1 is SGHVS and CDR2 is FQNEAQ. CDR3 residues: CASSLERGGRFGANVLTF. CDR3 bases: TGTGCCAGCAGCTTAGAAAGGGGCGGTAGATTTGGGGCCAACGTCCTGACTTTC.

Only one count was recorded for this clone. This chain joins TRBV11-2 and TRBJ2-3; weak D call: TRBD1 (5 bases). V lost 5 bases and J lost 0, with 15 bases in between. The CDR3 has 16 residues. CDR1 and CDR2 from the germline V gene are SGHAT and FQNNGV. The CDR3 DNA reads TGTGCCAGCAGCAAAACAGGAAAAACTAGCACAGATACGCAGTATTTT. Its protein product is CASSKTGKTSTDTQYF.

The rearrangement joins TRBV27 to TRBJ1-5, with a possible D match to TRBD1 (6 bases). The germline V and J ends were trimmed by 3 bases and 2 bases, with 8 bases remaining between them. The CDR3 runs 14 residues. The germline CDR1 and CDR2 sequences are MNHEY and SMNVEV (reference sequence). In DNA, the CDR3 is TGTGCCAGCAGTTTCCAGGGGCGCAATCAGCCCCAGCATTTT. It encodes CASSFQGRNQPQHF.

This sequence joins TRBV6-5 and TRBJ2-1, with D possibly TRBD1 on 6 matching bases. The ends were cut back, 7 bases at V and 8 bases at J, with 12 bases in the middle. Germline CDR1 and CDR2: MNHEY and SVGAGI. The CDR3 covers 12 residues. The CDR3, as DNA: TGTGCCAGCACAGGGGACGCGGATGAGCAGTTCTTC. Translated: CASTGDADEQFF.

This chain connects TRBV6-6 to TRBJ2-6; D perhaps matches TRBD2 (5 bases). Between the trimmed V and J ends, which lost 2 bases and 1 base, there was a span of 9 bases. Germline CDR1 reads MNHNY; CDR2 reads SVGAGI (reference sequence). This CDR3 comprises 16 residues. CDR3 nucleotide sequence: TGTGCCAGCAGTTACAACGGGAAATCTGGGGCCAACGTCCTGACTTTC. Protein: CASSYNGKSGANVLTF.

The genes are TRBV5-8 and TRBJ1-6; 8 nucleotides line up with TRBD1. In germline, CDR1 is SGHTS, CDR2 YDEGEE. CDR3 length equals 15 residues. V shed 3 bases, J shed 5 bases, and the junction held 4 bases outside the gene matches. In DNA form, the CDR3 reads TGTGCCAGCAGCTCGGGGACAGGAGATAATTCACCCCTCCACTTT. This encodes CASSSGTGDNSPLHF.

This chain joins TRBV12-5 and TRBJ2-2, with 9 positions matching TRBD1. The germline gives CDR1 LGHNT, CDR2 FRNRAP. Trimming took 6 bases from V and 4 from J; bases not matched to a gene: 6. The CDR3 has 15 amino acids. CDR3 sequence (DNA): TGTGCTAGTGGCCCTGGACAGGGGTTCACCGGGGAGCTGTTTTTT. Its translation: CASGPGQGFTGELFF.

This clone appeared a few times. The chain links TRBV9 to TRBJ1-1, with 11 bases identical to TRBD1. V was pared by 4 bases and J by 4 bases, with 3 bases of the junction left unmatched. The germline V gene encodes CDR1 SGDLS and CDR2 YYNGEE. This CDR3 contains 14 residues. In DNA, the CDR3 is TGTGCCAGCAGCCCCGGGACAGGGGGCACTGAAGCTTTCTTT. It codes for CASSPGTGGTEAFF.

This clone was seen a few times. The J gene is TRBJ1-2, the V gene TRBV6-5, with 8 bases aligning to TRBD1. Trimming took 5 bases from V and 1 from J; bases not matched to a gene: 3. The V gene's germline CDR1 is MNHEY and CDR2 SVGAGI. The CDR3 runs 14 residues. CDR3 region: CASSPDRVNYGYTF. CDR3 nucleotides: TGTGCCAGCAGTCCGGACAGGGTTAACTATGGCTACACCTTC.

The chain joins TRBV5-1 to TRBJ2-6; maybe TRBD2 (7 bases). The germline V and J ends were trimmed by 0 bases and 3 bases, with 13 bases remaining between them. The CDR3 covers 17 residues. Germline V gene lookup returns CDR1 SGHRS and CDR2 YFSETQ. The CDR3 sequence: CASSLAAGGLGANVLTF. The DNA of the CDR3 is TGCGCCAGCAGCTTGGCCGCCGGGGGGCTTGGGGCCAACGTCCTGACTTTC.

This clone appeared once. The CDR3 region has the DNA TGTGCCAGCAGTAGCCGGTACGAGCAGTACTTC. Translated: CASSSRYEQYF. The chain couples TRBV2 to TRBJ2-7; the D is unclear. The ends were cut back, 5 bases at V and 4 bases at J, with 6 bases in the middle. From germline, CDR1 is SNHLY and CDR2 FYNNEI. The CDR3 runs to 11 residues.